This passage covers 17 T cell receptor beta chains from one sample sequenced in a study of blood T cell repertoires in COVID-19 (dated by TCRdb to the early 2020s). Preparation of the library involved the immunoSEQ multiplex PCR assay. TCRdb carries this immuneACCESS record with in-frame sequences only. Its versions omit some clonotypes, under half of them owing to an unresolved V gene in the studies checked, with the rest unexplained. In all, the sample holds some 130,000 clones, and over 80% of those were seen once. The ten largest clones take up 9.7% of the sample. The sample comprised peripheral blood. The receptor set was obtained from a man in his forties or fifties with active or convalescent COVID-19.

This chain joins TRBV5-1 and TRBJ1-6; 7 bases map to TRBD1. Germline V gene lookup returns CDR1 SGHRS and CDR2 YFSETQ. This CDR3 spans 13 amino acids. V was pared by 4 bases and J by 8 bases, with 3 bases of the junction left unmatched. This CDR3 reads CASSRGTDSPLHF. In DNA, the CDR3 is TGCGCCAGCAGCCGCGGGACAGATTCACCCCTCCACTTT.

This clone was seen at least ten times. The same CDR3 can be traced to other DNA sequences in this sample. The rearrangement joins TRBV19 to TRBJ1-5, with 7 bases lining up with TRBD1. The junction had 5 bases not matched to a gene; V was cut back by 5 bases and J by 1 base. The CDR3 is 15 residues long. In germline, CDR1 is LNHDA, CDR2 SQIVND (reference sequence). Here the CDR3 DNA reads TGTGCCAGTAGTCGACAGGGTCCGAGCAATCAGCCCCAGCATTTT. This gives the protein CASSRQGPSNQPQHF.

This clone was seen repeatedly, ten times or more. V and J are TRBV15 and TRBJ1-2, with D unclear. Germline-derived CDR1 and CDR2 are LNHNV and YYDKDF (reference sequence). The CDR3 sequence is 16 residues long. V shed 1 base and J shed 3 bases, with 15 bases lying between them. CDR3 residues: CATSRGGLTGHYGYTF. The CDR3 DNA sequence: TGTGCCACCAGCAGAGGTGGACTAACTGGTCACTATGGCTACACCTTC.

The CDR3 DNA sequence: TGCGCCAGCAGCCAAGGGGCGGGGGGAGGCCAAGAGACCCAGTACTTC. Protein: CASSQGAGGGQETQYF. The V call is TRBV4-3, the J call TRBJ2-5; 8 bases agree with TRBD2. CDR1 and CDR2 from the germline V gene are LGHNA and YSLEER. Trimming took 1 base from V and 1 from J; bases not matched to a gene: 5. The CDR3 sequence is 16 residues long.

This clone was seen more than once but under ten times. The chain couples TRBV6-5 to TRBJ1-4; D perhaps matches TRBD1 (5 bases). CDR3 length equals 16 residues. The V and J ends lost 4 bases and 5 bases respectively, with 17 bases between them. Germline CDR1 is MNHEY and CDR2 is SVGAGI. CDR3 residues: CASSSHSGGKNEKLFF. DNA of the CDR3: TGTGCCAGCAGTTCCCACAGTGGGGGGAAGAATGAAAAACTGTTTTTT.

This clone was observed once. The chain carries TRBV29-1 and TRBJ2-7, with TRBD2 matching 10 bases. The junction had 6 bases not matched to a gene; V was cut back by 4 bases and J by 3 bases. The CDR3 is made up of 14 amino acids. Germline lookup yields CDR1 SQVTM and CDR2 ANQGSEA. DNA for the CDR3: TGCAGCGTTGTCCCCCCTAGCGGGGGCTACGAGCAGTACTTC. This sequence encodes CSVVPPSGGYEQYF.

The CDR3 protein is CASSPAGIMNTEAFF. The CDR3 nucleotides read TGTGCCAGCAGCCCGGCGGGGATCATGAACACTGAAGCTTTCTTT. The chain is built from TRBV7-9 and TRBJ1-1, with D hard to call. Trimming removed 5 bases from V and 0 bases from J, with 13 bases in between. The CDR3 totals 15 residues. Germline loops: CDR1 SEHNR, CDR2 FQNEAQ (reference sequence).

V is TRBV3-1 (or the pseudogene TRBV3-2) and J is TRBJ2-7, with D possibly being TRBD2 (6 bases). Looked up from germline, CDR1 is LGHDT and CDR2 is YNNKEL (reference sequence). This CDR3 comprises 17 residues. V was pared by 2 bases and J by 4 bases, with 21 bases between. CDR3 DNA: TGTGCCAGCAGCCAACCCCGGGGACTTCCCGGGGAATACGAGCAGTACTTC. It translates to CASSQPRGLPGEYEQYF.

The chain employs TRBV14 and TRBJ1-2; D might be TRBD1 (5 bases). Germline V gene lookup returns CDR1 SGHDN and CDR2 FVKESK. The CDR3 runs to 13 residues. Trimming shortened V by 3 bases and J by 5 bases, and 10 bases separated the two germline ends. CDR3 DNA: TGTGCCAGCAGCCAGACGGGGGTTTATGGCTACACCTTC. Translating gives CASSQTGVYGYTF. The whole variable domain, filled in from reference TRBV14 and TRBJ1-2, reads EAGVTQFPSHSVIEKGQTVTLRCDPISGHDNLYWYRRVMGKEIKFLLHFVKESKQDESGMPNNRFLAERTGGTYSTLKVQPAELEDSGVYFCASSQTGVYGYTFGSGTRLTVV.

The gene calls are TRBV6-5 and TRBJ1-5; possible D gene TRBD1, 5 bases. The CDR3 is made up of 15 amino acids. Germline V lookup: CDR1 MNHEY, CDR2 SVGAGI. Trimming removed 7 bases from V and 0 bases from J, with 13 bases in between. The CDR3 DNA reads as TGTGCCAGCATTCCAGGGATTTATAGCAATCAGCCCCAGCATTTT. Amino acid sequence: CASIPGIYSNQPQHF.

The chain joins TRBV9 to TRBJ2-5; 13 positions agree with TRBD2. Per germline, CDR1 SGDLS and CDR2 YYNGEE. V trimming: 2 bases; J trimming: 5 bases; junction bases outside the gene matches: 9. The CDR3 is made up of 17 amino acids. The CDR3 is CASSVGLAGTTRETQYF. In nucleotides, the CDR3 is TGTGCCAGCAGCGTGGGACTAGCGGGAACCACTCGGGAGACCCAGTACTTC.

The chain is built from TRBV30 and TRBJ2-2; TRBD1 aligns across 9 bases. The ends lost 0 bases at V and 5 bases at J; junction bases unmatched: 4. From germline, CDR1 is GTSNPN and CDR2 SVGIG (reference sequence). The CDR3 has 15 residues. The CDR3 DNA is TGTGCCTGGAGTGTAAGGGACAGGGAAACCGGGGAGCTGTTTTTT. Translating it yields CAWSVRDRETGELFF.

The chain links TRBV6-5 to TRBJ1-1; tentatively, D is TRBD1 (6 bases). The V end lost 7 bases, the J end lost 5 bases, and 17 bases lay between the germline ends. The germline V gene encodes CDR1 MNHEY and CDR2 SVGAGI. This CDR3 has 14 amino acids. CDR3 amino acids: CASKGEGEKTEAFF. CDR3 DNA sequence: TGTGCCAGCAAGGGGGAGGGAGAAAAAACTGAAGCTTTCTTT.

Here the CDR3 DNA reads TGCGCCAGCAGCCAGAAGACTAGCGGGGTCAATGAGCAGTTCTTC. Translated, it gives CASSQKTSGVNEQFF. The V and J genes are TRBV5-1 and TRBJ2-1; the match to TRBD2 covers 11 bases. The CDR3 has 15 amino acids. The germline gives CDR1 SGHRS, CDR2 YFSETQ. The trim removed 4 bases at V and 6 bases at J, leaving 6 bases unmatched. The whole variable domain, filled in from reference TRBV5-1 and TRBJ2-1, reads KAGVTQTPRYLIKTRGQQVTLSCSPISGHRSVSWYQQTPGQGLQFLFEYFSETQRNKGNFPGRFSGRQFSNSRSEMNVSTLELGDSALYLCASSQKTSGVNEQFFGPGTRLTVL.

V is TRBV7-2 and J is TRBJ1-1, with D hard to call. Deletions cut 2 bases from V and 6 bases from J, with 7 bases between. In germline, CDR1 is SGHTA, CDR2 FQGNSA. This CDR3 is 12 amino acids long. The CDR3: CASSLMGAEAFF. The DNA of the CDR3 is TGTGCCAGCAGCTTAATGGGCGCTGAAGCTTTCTTT.

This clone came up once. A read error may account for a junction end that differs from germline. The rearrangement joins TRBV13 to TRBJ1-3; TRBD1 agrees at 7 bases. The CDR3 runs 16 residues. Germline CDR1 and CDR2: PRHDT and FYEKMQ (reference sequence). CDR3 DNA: TGTACCAGCAGCTATAGACCAGACAGGGATGGAAACACCATATATTTT. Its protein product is CTSSYRPDRDGNTIYF.

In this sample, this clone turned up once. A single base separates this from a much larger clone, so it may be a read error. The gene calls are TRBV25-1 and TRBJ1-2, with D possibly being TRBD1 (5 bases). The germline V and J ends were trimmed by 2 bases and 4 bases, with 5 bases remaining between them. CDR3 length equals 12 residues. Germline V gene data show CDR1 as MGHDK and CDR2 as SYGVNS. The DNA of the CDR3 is TGTGCCAGCAGTGAACAGGGCTATGGCTACACCTTC. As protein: CASSEQGYGYTF.